This T cell receptor (beta chain) emerged from a study of kidney transplant recipient with SARS-CoV-2 infection (TCRdb year 2021). These reads were obtained on an Illumina MiSeq. The peripheral T cell repertoire was profiled for human TCRbeta genes. On the authors' methods: Differential clonotype abundance was tested with beta-binomial modelling to account for variability over time. Clonotypes that had expanded were screened against the ImmuneCODE reference database of SARS-CoV-2-associated TCRs and mapped onto regions of the viral genome. Further repertoire analyses covered TRBV gene usage, CDR3 length, CDR3 amino acid overlap between time points, clonotype abundance distributions and Jaccard similarity. TCRdb redid the processing of the public reads, applying fastp at Q25 and MiXCR, and retained in-frame beta chains. Rows merge per CDR3 protein into single entries with the most common DNA and genes. Clone size and V and J calls follow TCRdb, not the original study. This sample has some 220,000 distinct CDR3 sequences in its table, and more than 25% of those were observed once. The biggest ten clones account for under 9.5% of the sample.

Reading the label with the study, this specimen's time point is: pre-pandemic baseline sample and day 111 after first positive SARS-CoV-2 test. Measured from the cysteine to the phenylalanine, the CDR3 is 18 residues long. The read is trimmed to its CDR3 DNA, 54 bases read in frame from base 1. The germline V gene (reference sequence) supplies CDR1 GTSNPN and CDR2 SVGIG. Ends trimmed: V by 3 bases, J by 7 bases; bases unmatched to a gene: 15. As to this clonotype: This clone's antigen is unknown. Per-nucleotide qualities are absent, and no much larger clonotype sits a single base away.

This clonotype originated in a male patient younger than 45 who had COVID-19 and was a kidney transplant recipient. After a transplant, the donor of the graft may account for some T cells. This specimen consisted of a blood sample, obtained at baseline and on day 111 from a kidney transplant recipient. The chain joins TRBV30 to TRBJ2-2, with TRBD2 matching 12 junction bases. The DNA reads as follows: TGTGCCTGGAGCTTGGCTAGCGGGAGGGCCCTGGGGGGCGGGGAGCTGTTTTTT. This gives the protein CAWSLASGRALGGGELFF.